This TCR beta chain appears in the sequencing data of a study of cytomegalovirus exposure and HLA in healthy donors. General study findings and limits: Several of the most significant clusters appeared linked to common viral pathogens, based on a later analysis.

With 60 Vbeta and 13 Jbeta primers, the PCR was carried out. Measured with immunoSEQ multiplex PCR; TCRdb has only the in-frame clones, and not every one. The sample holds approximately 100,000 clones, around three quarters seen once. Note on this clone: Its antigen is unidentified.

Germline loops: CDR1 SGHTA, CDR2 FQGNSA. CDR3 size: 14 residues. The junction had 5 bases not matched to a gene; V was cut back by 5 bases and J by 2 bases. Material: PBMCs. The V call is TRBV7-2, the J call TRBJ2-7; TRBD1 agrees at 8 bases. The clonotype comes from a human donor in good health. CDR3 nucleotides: TGTGCCAGCAGCCAGGGACAGGCCACCTACGAGCAGTACTTC. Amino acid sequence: CASSQGQATYEQYF.